The present T cell receptor beta chain was sequenced within a study of post-analysis software for immune sequencing data. The library was made from cDNA and included unique molecular identifiers. Starting from approximately 0.95 to 9.8 million T cells, the study yielded about 540,000 cDNA molecules. TCRdb redid the calling of the PCR reads with MiXCR, one entry per CDR3 protein. The sample has some 690,000 distinct CDR3 sequences, about 32% seen once; the top ten hold about 0.5%. Sequencing was performed on blood. The sequence came from a girl aged 10 to 17 with multiple sclerosis.

In DNA, the CDR3 is TGTGCCAGCAGTGAAAGAAGCGGGTGGACGAACACTGAAGCTTTCTTT. It yields the protein CASSERSGWTNTEAFF. The gene calls are TRBV6-1 and TRBJ1-1; D ambiguous. Trimming stripped 2 bases from V and 1 base from J, with 14 bases between. The length of the CDR3 is 16 residues. The germline V gene has CDR1 MNHNS and CDR2 SASEGT.